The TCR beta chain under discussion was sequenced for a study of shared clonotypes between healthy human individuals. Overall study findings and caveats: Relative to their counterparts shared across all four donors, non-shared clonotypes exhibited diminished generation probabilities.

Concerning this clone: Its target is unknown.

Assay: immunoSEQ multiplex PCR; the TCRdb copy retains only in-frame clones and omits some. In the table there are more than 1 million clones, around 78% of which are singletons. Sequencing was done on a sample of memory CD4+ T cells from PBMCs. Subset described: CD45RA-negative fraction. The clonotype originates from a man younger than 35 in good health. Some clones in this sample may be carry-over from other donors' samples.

The CDR3 DNA follows: TGTGCCAGCAGTTTATGGGCGGACGCCTACGAGCAGTACTTC. The encoded protein is CASSLWADAYEQYF. The chain combines TRBV28 with TRBJ2-7; D is ambiguous. Trimming left V 0 bases short and J 2 bases short, with 8 bases between. The CDR3 is 14 residues long. CDR1 is MDHEN, CDR2 SYDVKM, per germline.